The rows below give T cell receptor beta chains drawn from one sample of a study of T cell changes during pregnancy in multiple sclerosis. TCRdb's copy holds only in-frame clones and misses some; the assay was immunoSEQ multiplex PCR. This table has tens of thousands of clones, approximately 92% appearing once. The input for sequencing was CD4+ T cells from peripheral blood mononuclear cells, taken in the first trimester of pregnancy. Receptors were obtained from a female donor with multiple sclerosis, enrolled in a pregnancy study. The CDR3 runs from the conserved cysteine through the conserved F or W. D genes are given only for firm matches. Where a row states a size, it is once, few, many or the class of an expanded clone; other rows omit it.

CDR3: CASSSSLGGTQYF
DNA: TGTGCCAGCAGCTCCTCGCTAGGGGGTACGCAGTATTTT
size: -
V: TRBV6-5
J: TRBJ2-3
D: -

CDR3: CAWGTGTSGRGQYF
DNA: TGTGCCTGGGGGACCGGGACTAGCGGGAGAGGGCAGTACTTC
size: -
V: TRBV30
J: TRBJ2-7
D: TRBD2

CDR3: CASSLSTGGGSTGELFF
DNA: TGTGCCAGCAGCTTAAGTACAGGGGGGGGCAGCACCGGGGAGCTGTTTTTT
size: -
V: TRBV7-3
J: TRBJ2-2
D: -

CDR3: CASSTRRGQLQETQYF
DNA: TGTGCCAGCAGCACGCGCCGGGGACAACTACAAGAGACCCAGTACTTC
size: once
V: TRBV11-2
J: TRBJ2-5
D: -

CDR3: CASSQGGTANTEAFF
DNA: TGTGCCAGCAGCCAAGGAGGGACAGCCAACACTGAAGCTTTCTTT
size: -
V: TRBV4-2
J: TRBJ1-1
D: TRBD1

CDR3: CASSSNRGDGTEAFF
DNA: TGTGCCAGCAGCTCGAACAGGGGGGACGGCACTGAAGCTTTCTTT
size: -
V: TRBV11-2
J: TRBJ1-1
D: TRBD1

CDR3: CASARGDEQPQHF
DNA: TGTGCCAGTGCCCGGGGGGATGAGCAGCCCCAGCATTTT
size: -
V: TRBV27
J: TRBJ1-5
D: -

CDR3: CASRFGGLRQETQYF
DNA: TGTGCCAGCAGATTCGGGGGATTGCGGCAAGAGACCCAGTACTTC
size: -
V: TRBV2
J: TRBJ2-5
D: -

CDR3: CASVREGRETQYF
DNA: TGTGCCAGCGTACGGGAGGGACGGGAGACCCAGTACTTC
size: few
V: TRBV2
J: TRBJ2-5
D: TRBD2

CDR3: CASRTSFGETQYF
DNA: TGCGCCAGCAGAACGAGTTTCGGGGAGACCCAGTACTTC
size: -
V: TRBV5-1
J: TRBJ2-5
D: -

CDR3: CASSLLLSRGSYNSPLHF
DNA: TGTGCCAGCAGCTTACTTCTCAGCAGAGGCTCCTATAATTCACCCCTCCACTTT
size: -
V: TRBV7-9
J: TRBJ1-6
D: -

CDR3: CASSLGTAGYSNQPQHF
DNA: TGTGCCAGCAGCCTCGGGACAGCGGGTTATAGCAATCAGCCCCAGCATTTT
size: -
V: TRBV5-8
J: TRBJ1-5
D: TRBD1

CDR3: CASSEAVRGRARGELFF
DNA: TGTGCCAGCAGTGAAGCGGTCCGCGGGAGGGCCCGGGGGGAGCTGTTTTTT
size: -
V: TRBV6-1
J: TRBJ2-2
D: TRBD2

CDR3: CASSLGTSGRFTDTQYF
DNA: TGCGCCAGCAGCTTAGGGACTAGCGGGAGGTTCACAGATACGCAGTATTTT
size: -
V: TRBV5-1
J: TRBJ2-3
D: TRBD2

CDR3: CASSLGQRATNEKLFF
DNA: TGTGCCAGCAGCCTAGGACAGCGAGCAACTAATGAAAAACTGTTTTTT
size: -
V: TRBV11-2
J: TRBJ1-4
D: -

CDR3: CASSPGTANTGELFF
DNA: TGTGCCAGCAGCCCCGGGACAGCTAACACCGGGGAGCTGTTTTTT
size: -
V: TRBV5-4
J: TRBJ2-2
D: TRBD1

CDR3: CASSSQPPGLASTDTQYF
DNA: TGTGCCAGCAGCTCACAACCTCCGGGACTAGCGAGCACAGATACGCAGTATTTT
size: -
V: TRBV7-8
J: TRBJ2-3
D: TRBD2

CDR3: CASSLTSYEQYF
DNA: TGTGCCAGCAGCTTAACCAGCTACGAGCAGTACTTC
size: -
V: TRBV11-2
J: TRBJ2-7
D: -

CDR3: CASSGDSDTEAFF
DNA: TGTGCCAGCAGTGGCGACAGCGACACTGAAGCTTTCTTT
size: -
V: TRBV27
J: TRBJ1-1
D: -

CDR3: CLRGAEAFF
DNA: TGTCTCCGCGGGGCAGAAGCTTTCTTT
size: -
V: TRBV30
J: TRBJ1-1
D: -

CDR3: CASSQRDWGETQYF
DNA: TGTGCCAGCAGTCAGCGGGATTGGGGAGAGACCCAGTACTTC
size: -
V: TRBV6-1
J: TRBJ2-5
D: TRBD2

CDR3: CASSRDSVYEQYF
DNA: TGTGCCAGCAGCAGGGACTCGGTCTACGAGCAGTACTTC
size: -
V: TRBV5-4
J: TRBJ2-7
D: -

CDR3: CASRGQGQDTQYF
DNA: TGTGCCAGCAGGGGACAGGGGCAAGATACGCAGTATTTT
size: -
V: TRBV6-5
J: TRBJ2-3
D: TRBD1

CDR3: CAISPASGRSHEQFF
DNA: TGTGCCATCAGTCCCGCTAGCGGGAGATCTCATGAGCAGTTCTTC
size: -
V: TRBV10-3
J: TRBJ2-1
D: TRBD2

CDR3: CATRTSGSYEQYF
DNA: TGTGCCACCAGGACTAGCGGGAGCTACGAGCAGTACTTC
size: -
V: TRBV6-1
J: TRBJ2-7
D: TRBD2

CDR3: CASSLNGRAQETQYF
DNA: TGTGCCAGCAGCTTAAATGGTAGAGCCCAAGAGACCCAGTACTTC
size: once
V: TRBV7-3
J: TRBJ2-5
D: -

CDR3: CASSGDAGGAKNIQYF
DNA: TGTGCCAGCAGTGGGGATGCGGGGGGGGCCAAAAACATTCAGTACTTC
size: -
V: TRBV6-6
J: TRBJ2-4
D: TRBD2

CDR3: CASSEGDRGAEAFF
DNA: TGTGCCAGCAGTGAAGGTGACAGGGGAGCTGAAGCTTTCTTT
size: -
V: TRBV6-1
J: TRBJ1-1
D: TRBD1

CDR3: CASSQGPGSTDTQYF
DNA: TGCGCCAGCAGCCAAGGCCCGGGTAGCACAGATACGCAGTATTTT
size: -
V: TRBV4-3
J: TRBJ2-3
D: -

CDR3: CAWSVARETQYF
DNA: TGTGCCTGGAGTGTAGCGAGAGAGACCCAGTACTTC
size: -
V: TRBV30
J: TRBJ2-5
D: -

CDR3: CASSATYEQYF
DNA: TGTGCCAGCAGTGCCACCTACGAGCAGTACTTC
size: once
V: TRBV2
J: TRBJ2-7
D: -

CDR3: CASSLGGGRTYEQYF
DNA: TGTGCCAGCAGCTTAGGAGGCGGGAGGACCTACGAGCAGTACTTC
size: -
V: TRBV7-9
J: TRBJ2-7
D: TRBD2

CDR3: CASSYRTGGANGYTF
DNA: TGTGCCAGCAGTTACAGGACAGGGGGCGCGAATGGCTACACCTTC
size: -
V: TRBV6-5
J: TRBJ1-2
D: TRBD1

CDR3: CATQQGRNQPQHF
DNA: TGTGCCACCCAACAGGGTCGGAATCAGCCCCAGCATTTT
size: -
V: TRBV6-5
J: TRBJ1-5
D: -

CDR3: CASSTTRDSEQYF
DNA: TGTGCCAGTAGCACTACTCGGGACAGCGAGCAGTACTTC
size: once
V: TRBV19
J: TRBJ2-7
D: TRBD1

CDR3: CASSVYSGWGGTDTQYF
DNA: TGTGCCAGCAGCGTGTATAGCGGGTGGGGCGGGACAGATACGCAGTATTTT
size: -
V: TRBV9
J: TRBJ2-3
D: TRBD2

CDR3: CASRPGHGTYEQYF
DNA: TGTGCCAGTAGACCGGGACACGGGACCTACGAGCAGTACTTC
size: -
V: TRBV19
J: TRBJ2-7
D: -

CDR3: CAWSPGQWVSEAFF
DNA: TGTGCCTGGAGTCCGGGACAGTGGGTTTCCGAAGCTTTCTTT
size: -
V: TRBV30
J: TRBJ1-1
D: TRBD1

CDR3: CASSIGGEGEAFF
DNA: TGTGCCAGTAGTATCGGGGGTGAGGGTGAAGCTTTCTTT
size: -
V: TRBV19
J: TRBJ1-1
D: -

CDR3: CASSGGGTSGRGRETQYF
DNA: TGTGCCAGCAGTGGAGGGGGGACTAGCGGGAGGGGGAGAGAGACCCAGTACTTC
size: -
V: TRBV6-1
J: TRBJ2-5
D: TRBD2

CDR3: CASSPGGLGVNYEQYF
DNA: TGTGCCAGCAGCCCGGGCGGATTGGGAGTTAACTACGAGCAGTACTTC
size: -
V: TRBV5-4
J: TRBJ2-7
D: -

CDR3: CASSIYLKGQGHHEQFF
DNA: TGTGCCAGTAGTATATATCTTAAGGGACAGGGACATCATGAGCAGTTCTTC
size: -
V: TRBV19
J: TRBJ2-1
D: TRBD1

CDR3: CAISQLKNTDTQYF
DNA: TGTGCCATCAGCCAGTTAAAGAACACAGATACGCAGTATTTT
size: -
V: TRBV10-3
J: TRBJ2-3
D: -

CDR3: CASSSGGRYNEQFF
DNA: TGTGCCAGCAGCTCAGGGGGCAGGTACAATGAGCAGTTCTTC
size: -
V: TRBV7-9
J: TRBJ2-1
D: TRBD1

CDR3: CASSLSTGTGFLWAGNTIYF
DNA: TGTGCCAGCAGCTTGTCTACTGGGACAGGGTTCCTGTGGGCCGGAAACACCATATATTTT
size: -
V: TRBV5-4
J: TRBJ1-3
D: TRBD1

CDR3: CASSSGSTDTQYF
DNA: TGCGCCAGCAGTAGCGGAAGCACAGATACGCAGTATTTT
size: -
V: TRBV10-2
J: TRBJ2-3
D: -

CDR3: CASSYQRPTAGEKLFF
DNA: TGTGCCAGCAGTTACCAAAGACCGACCGCGGGCGAAAAACTGTTTTTT
size: once
V: TRBV6-5
J: TRBJ1-4
D: -

CDR3: CASSYSYGRFNNEQFF
DNA: TGTGCCAGCAGTTACTCGTATGGGAGGTTTAATAATGAGCAGTTCTTC
size: -
V: TRBV6-5
J: TRBJ2-1
D: -

CDR3: CSVDRMNTGELFF
DNA: TGCAGCGTTGACAGAATGAACACCGGGGAGCTGTTTTTT
size: -
V: TRBV29-1
J: TRBJ2-2
D: -

CDR3: CASSPTGNYGYTF
DNA: TGTGCCAGCAGCCCTACAGGGAACTATGGCTACACCTTC
size: -
V: TRBV6-5
J: TRBJ1-2
D: -

CDR3: CASSGRIKDRGLQETQYF
DNA: TGTGCCAGCAGCGGACGTATCAAGGACAGGGGGTTACAAGAGACCCAGTACTTC
size: -
V: TRBV9
J: TRBJ2-5
D: TRBD1